The clone carrying this T cell receptor (beta chain) has only one observation. Its antigen is unknown. The data belong to a study of siplizumab effects on memory and regulatory T cells. Whole-study findings and limits: Suppressive function of proliferating Tregs from siplizumab cultures was not confirmed. Contribution to the alloresponse seemed major for naive T cells, which also seemed more diverse than memory cells. Under siplizumab, alloreactive sequences traced to unstimulated CD4+ memory cells were significantly reduced.

Assays captured about 10^5 TCR templates per sample. Only in-frame clones appear in the TCRdb table, and some are missing; sequencing was by immunoSEQ multiplex PCR. This sample has roughly 100,000 clones, with approximately 94% found just once. The receptor's source is a human donor in good health. The sample was CD4+ T cells sorted from blood.

CDR3: CASSPPKLTGPWAIYF. CDR3 DNA sequence: TGTGCCAGCTCACCACCGAAATTAACAGGCCCGTGGGCCATATATTTT. The gene calls are TRBV18 and TRBJ1-3, with D possibly being TRBD1 (5 bases). The V and J ends lost 0 bases and 11 bases respectively, with 20 bases between them. CDR1 is KGHSH and CDR2 is LQKENI in the germline V gene. The CDR3 sequence is 16 residues long.